The 31 T cell receptor beta chains given below trace back to one sample, sequenced in a study of shared clonotypes between healthy human individuals. Data came from immunoSEQ multiplex PCR; TCRdb stores just in-frame clones and leaves some out. The table includes about 510,000 clones, 90% to 97% detected once. Specimen: naive CD4+ T cells sorted from blood. Subset given: CD45RA+ positively selected. The source of these receptors is a woman in her twenties or thirties in good health.

The rearrangement joins TRBV7-8 to TRBJ2-1, with TRBD1 matching 9 bases. This CDR3 spans 17 amino acids. Germline CDR1 is SGHVS and CDR2 is FQNEAQ. J was trimmed by 9 bases and V by 2 bases; bases with no gene match: 14. CDR3 DNA sequence: TGTGCCAGCAGCTTACGGGTTTGGGGACAGGGAGTAGGTGAGCAGTTCTTC. This gives the protein CASSLRVWGQGVGEQFF.

The chain is built from TRBV28 and TRBJ1-5; unclear D gene. The V end lost 4 bases, the J end lost 2 bases, and 12 bases lay between the germline ends. Germline CDR1 MDHEN, CDR2 SYDVKM. The CDR3 contains 15 residues. CDR3 region: CASSSRAGGNQPQHF. CDR3 DNA sequence: TGTGCCAGCAGTTCAAGGGCCGGGGGCAATCAGCCCCAGCATTTT.

This clone was observed once. The sample has other DNA sequences that encode this CDR3 too. The chain uses TRBV6-5 and TRBJ2-3; no definite D call. V gave up 3 bases and J gave up 7 bases, with 5 bases separating them. The CDR3 spans 11 residues. Per the germline V gene, CDR1 is MNHEY and CDR2 is SVGAGI. The CDR3 nucleotides read TGTGCCAGCAGTTATAGCCATACGCAGTATTTT. This gives the protein CASSYSHTQYF.

The chain combines TRBV5-1 with TRBJ2-3, with D possibly being TRBD2 (5 bases). This CDR3 spans 14 amino acids. Germline CDR1 SGHRS, CDR2 YFSETQ. V was shortened by 0 bases and J by 4 bases, with 9 bases between the two germline ends. Here the CDR3 reads CASSLEDFPDTQYF. The CDR3 coding sequence is TGCGCCAGCAGCTTGGAGGACTTCCCAGATACGCAGTATTTT.

This clone occurred once. Other DNA sequences in this sample translate to the same CDR3. The J gene is TRBJ1-5, the V gene TRBV2; maybe TRBD1 (5 bases). The CDR3 totals 14 residues. Deletions cut 6 bases from V and 0 bases from J, with 9 bases between. Per the germline V gene, CDR1 is SNHLY and CDR2 is FYNNEI. The CDR3 is CASSEQGSNQPQHF. The DNA of the CDR3 is TGTGCCAGCAGCGAGCAGGGTAGCAATCAGCCCCAGCATTTT.

The chain uses TRBV18 and TRBJ1-2, with D unclear. The CDR3 consists of 16 residues. Trimming took off 3 bases at V and 0 bases at J, with 14 bases between the two ends. CDR1 is KGHSH and CDR2 is LQKENI in the germline V gene. In nucleotides, the CDR3 is TGTGCCAGCTCACCGGTCGATTTGAAGGCTAACTATGGCTACACCTTC. Translation: CASSPVDLKANYGYTF.

The chain couples TRBV27 to TRBJ1-3, with 10 bases that match TRBD1. Germline V gene sequence: CDR1 MNHEY, CDR2 SMNVEV (reference sequence). This CDR3 contains 12 residues. V was pared by 5 bases and J by 8 bases, with 0 bases of the junction left unmatched. In DNA, the CDR3 is TGTGCCAGCAGTGGGACAGGGGACACCATATATTTT. Residues: CASSGTGDTIYF.

This clone was found once. This rearrangement joins TRBV28 to TRBJ2-1; no reliable D call. The CDR3 has 15 residues. V gave up 5 bases and J gave up 9 bases, with 20 bases separating them. Germline values: CDR1 MDHEN, CDR2 SYDVKM. As DNA, the CDR3 is TGTGCCAGCAGTCCCGGGTATTCAGTCCCGGTTGAGCAGTTCTTC. Translated, it gives CASSPGYSVPVEQFF.

The chain recombines TRBV7-2 with TRBJ1-2; TRBD1 aligns across 7 bases. From germline, CDR1 is SGHTA and CDR2 FQGNSA. J lost 4 bases, V lost 4 bases, and 12 bases had no gene match. This CDR3 contains 16 residues. The CDR3 loop is CASSSMLQGKSYGYTF. For the CDR3, the DNA is TGTGCCAGCAGCTCAATGTTACAGGGGAAGTCCTATGGCTACACCTTC.

The chain carries TRBV19 and TRBJ1-2, with 8 bases matching TRBD1. This CDR3 region has 11 residues. J was trimmed by 8 bases and V by 8 bases; bases with no gene match: 4. Germline CDR1 reads LNHDA; CDR2 reads SQIVND (reference sequence). The CDR3 reads CASCGTGGYTF. CDR3 sequence (DNA): TGTGCCAGTTGTGGGACAGGAGGCTACACCTTC.

The rearrangement uses TRBV28 and TRBJ2-4, with 8 bases fitting TRBD1. Germline V CDR1 and CDR2: MDHEN, SYDVKM. The V segment lost 4 bases and the J segment 8 bases; nucleotides outside the gene matches: 4. The CDR3 runs to 13 residues. The CDR3 DNA is TGTGCCAGCAGTTATGGACAGGGCGACATTCAGTACTTC. As protein: CASSYGQGDIQYF.

This rearrangement joins TRBV10-2 to TRBJ2-7; D gene uncertain. V lost 7 bases and J lost 0, with 13 bases in between. Germline V gene lookup returns CDR1 WSHSY and CDR2 SAAADI. The CDR3 runs to 14 residues. CDR3 residues: CASIDGHSSYEQYF. For the CDR3, the DNA is TGCGCCAGCATCGACGGCCACTCCTCCTACGAGCAGTACTTC.

The rearrangement uses TRBV7-2 and TRBJ2-7; D might be TRBD2 (6 bases). The CDR3 extends over 12 amino acids. Germline assignment: CDR1 SGHTA and CDR2 FQGNSA. Trimming stripped 3 bases from V and 3 bases from J, with 6 bases between. As DNA, the CDR3 is TGTGCCAGCAGCTTTAGCGGCTACGAGCAGTACTTC. Translated, it gives CASSFSGYEQYF.

The chain links TRBV28 to TRBJ2-7; D gene uncertain. The CDR3 is 16 amino acids. Trimming took off 3 bases at V and 1 base at J, with 16 bases between the two ends. Germline V lookup: CDR1 MDHEN, CDR2 SYDVKM. As DNA, the CDR3 is TGTGCCAGCAGTTTCTCCCAATTGGAGACATCCTACGAGCAGTACTTC. It codes for CASSFSQLETSYEQYF.

This chain joins TRBV11-2 and TRBJ1-1; D perhaps matches TRBD1 (5 bases). The CDR3 runs to 16 residues. Trimming shortened V by 5 bases and J by 1 base, and 17 bases separated the two germline ends. Per the germline V gene, CDR1 is SGHAT and CDR2 is FQNNGV. DNA of the CDR3: TGTGCCAGCAGCCTTGGATGGGGGAACAGGAACACTGAAGCTTTCTTT. Its protein is CASSLGWGNRNTEAFF.

The chain recombines TRBV10-2 with TRBJ2-5; 8 bases are shared with TRBD2. In germline, CDR1 is WSHSY, CDR2 SAAADI. V trimming: 2 bases; J trimming: 6 bases; junction bases outside the gene matches: 5. This CDR3 spans 14 amino acids. CDR3 in amino acids: CASSENSGIKTQYF. CDR3 sequence (DNA): TGCGCCAGCAGTGAGAATAGCGGGATCAAGACCCAGTACTTC.

The chain uses TRBV21-1 and TRBJ2-1; the tabulated D call, TRBD1, remains unverified against the DNA. TRBV21-1 is designated a pseudogene. The CDR3 has 19 amino acids. The DNA of the CDR3 is TGTGCCAGCACCTCCCGGAACAGGGTCGACCCGAGCTCCTACAATGAGCAGTTCTTC. Its protein product is CASTSRNRVDPSSYNEQFF.

The gene calls are TRBV6-5 and TRBJ2-1, with 8 nucleotides matching TRBD2. This CDR3 region has 14 residues. The germline V gene encodes CDR1 MNHEY and CDR2 SVGAGI. With 4 bases clipped from V and 9 bases from J, the junction kept 8 bases outside the gene matches. In DNA form, the CDR3 reads TGTGCCAGCAGTTTCGGGACTAGGGAGGTTGAGCAGTTCTTC. Translating gives CASSFGTREVEQFF.

The gene calls are TRBV19 and TRBJ1-5, with D uncertain. The germline V gene has CDR1 LNHDA and CDR2 SQIVND (reference sequence). There are 14 residues in the CDR3. Trimming removed 5 bases at V and 7 bases at J, with 15 bases between. In DNA, the CDR3 is TGTGCCAGTAGTCCCTGGGGTTTGGGACAGCCCCAGCATTTT. Amino acid sequence: CASSPWGLGQPQHF.

The rearrangement links TRBV5-1 to TRBJ2-5, with D possibly TRBD2 on 6 matching bases. Trimming shortened V by 4 bases and J by 3 bases, and 10 bases separated the two germline ends. Germline CDR1 SGHRS, CDR2 YFSETQ. CDR3 length: 13 amino acids. The chain's CDR3 is CASSTPGEETQYF. In DNA, the CDR3 is TGCGCCAGCAGCACCCCGGGAGAAGAGACCCAGTACTTC.

The chain recombines TRBV4-1 with TRBJ2-7; TRBD2 matches 7 bases. Germline-derived CDR1 and CDR2 are MGHRA and YSYEKL. The CDR3 totals 18 residues. V trimming: 4 bases; J trimming: 9 bases; junction bases outside the gene matches: 24. The CDR3 nucleotides read TGCGCCAGCAGCCCTCGACAGAAAGATACTAGCGACTTCCATCGGCAGTACTTC. It translates to CASSPRQKDTSDFHRQYF.

This clone has a single count. The J gene is TRBJ1-3, the V gene TRBV5-4, with 8 bases matching TRBD1. Unmatched junction bases numbered 8, after V lost 7 bases and J lost 2 bases. Germline CDR1 reads SGHNT; CDR2 reads YYREEE (reference sequence). CDR3 size: 15 residues. The CDR3, as DNA: TGTGCCAGCTGGGACAGGCGGCACCCTGGAAACACCATATATTTT. Translation: CASWDRRHPGNTIYF. Combining the CDR3 with reference TRBV5-4 and TRBJ1-3 gives the whole variable domain ETGVTQSPTHLIKTRGQQVTLRCSSQSGHNTVSWYQQALGQGPQFIFQYYREEENGRGNFPPRFSGLQFPNYSSELNVNALELDDSALYLCASWDRRHPGNTIYFGEGSWLTVV.

The CDR3 DNA reads TGTGCCAGCGGAGGGACTCCCGGGAACCAGCCCCAGCATTTT. This sequence encodes CASGGTPGNQPQHF. The rearrangement uses TRBV6-1 and TRBJ1-5; a weak D match, TRBD1 (5 bases). The CDR3 runs to 14 residues. V was trimmed by 8 bases and J by 7 bases, leaving 18 bases between them. CDR1 MNHNS and CDR2 SASEGT come from the germline V gene.

The V gene is TRBV5-1, the J gene TRBJ1-5; TRBD1 matches at 11 bases. Germline-derived CDR1 and CDR2 are SGHRS and YFSETQ. The CDR3 has 13 residues. The DNA of the CDR3 is TGCATCGGACAGGGGGCGAGCAATCAGCCCCAGCATTTT. This codes for CIGQGASNQPQHF.

This chain uses TRBV6-1 with TRBJ1-5; D may be TRBD1 (5 bases). Trimming took 4 bases from V and 2 from J, leaving 9 bases between them. Germline loops: CDR1 MNHNS, CDR2 SASEGT. The CDR3 sequence is 14 residues long. CDR3 region: CASSAQGRNQPQHF. The CDR3 DNA is TGTGCCAGCAGTGCTCAGGGCCGCAATCAGCCCCAGCATTTT.

The V call is TRBV11-3, the J call TRBJ2-2; D call uncertain. Germline CDR1 and CDR2: SGHNT and YENEEA. The CDR3 is 13 amino acids. Deletions cut 4 bases from V and 4 bases from J, with 7 bases between. CDR3 loop: CASSSTSTGELFF. The CDR3 DNA is TGTGCCAGCAGCTCAACCTCCACCGGGGAGCTGTTTTTT.

The chain recombines TRBV7-9 with TRBJ2-3; D is uncertain. The CDR3 consists of 12 residues. Per germline, CDR1 SEHNR and CDR2 FQNEAQ (reference sequence). V dropped 5 bases and J dropped 9 bases, with 12 bases sitting between them. CDR3 sequence: CASSPPQDTQYF. The CDR3 nucleotides are TGTGCCAGCAGCCCCCCCCAGGACACGCAGTATTTT.

This clone appeared once. V and J are TRBV18 and TRBJ2-2, with 10 bases that match TRBD2. The CDR3 extends over 15 amino acids. The V segment lost 5 bases and the J segment 6 bases; nucleotides outside the gene matches: 6. The germline V gene encodes CDR1 KGHSH and CDR2 LQKENI. The CDR3: CASSAQREGPGELFF. The CDR3 DNA reads as TGTGCCAGCTCAGCCCAGCGGGAGGGCCCCGGGGAGCTGTTTTTT.

The chain joins TRBV7-6 to TRBJ1-5; the D is unclear. Trimming removed 4 bases from V and 2 bases from J, with 18 bases in between. The CDR3 sequence is 17 residues long. Germline lookup yields CDR1 SGHVS and CDR2 FNYEAQ. The CDR3 DNA reads as TGTGCCAGCAGCTGCCAAGTTGTAATGATTGGCAATCAGCCCCAGCATTTT. Translating gives CASSCQVVMIGNQPQHF.

The V gene is TRBV19, the J gene TRBJ1-5; no reliable D call. CDR1 is LNHDA, CDR2 SQIVND, per germline (reference sequence). With 3 bases removed from V and 7 bases from J, the gap between germline ends came to 16 bases. The CDR3 sequence is 15 residues long. For the CDR3, the DNA is TGTGCCAGTAGTATCTATGGACGGATACGACAGCCCCAGCATTTT. Protein sequence: CASSIYGRIRQPQHF.

This clone was detected once. V and J are TRBV19 and TRBJ2-1, with 8 bases matching TRBD2. Losses at the gene ends were 3 bases for V and 8 bases for J; bases not matched to a gene: 3. There are 13 residues in the CDR3. Germline assignment: CDR1 LNHDA and CDR2 SQIVND (reference sequence). CDR3 nucleotides: TGTGCCAGTAGTATCAGAGCGGGAGATGAGCAGTTCTTC. It yields the protein CASSIRAGDEQFF.